These T cell receptor beta chains were read from a single sample in a study of tumor-infiltrating lymphocytes in primary liver carcinoma. TCRdb reanalysed the multiplex PCR reads using MiXCR and keeps one entry per CDR3 protein. The sample includes approximately 330,000 distinct CDR3 sequences, around 60% of them seen just once. The sample consisted of peripheral blood. The receptors come from a man aged 40-50 years with primary liver carcinoma and hepatitis B virus infection. Both conserved end residues are trimmed from each CDR3.

v_gene	j_gene	len	CDR3aa
TRBV7-9	TRBJ2-6	13	ASSVDRVGANVLT
TRBV12-1	TRBJ2-5	11	ASSRDGEETQY
TRBV14	TRBJ2-3	10	ASSPSEDKQY
TRBV28	TRBJ2-1	13	ASTHRGISYNVQF
TRBV5-6	TRBJ2-5	11	ASSMAQGETQY
TRBV12-3/TRBV12-4	TRBJ2-1	12	ASRDSALGNEQF
TRBV11-1	TRBJ2-1	13	TSCLSGSSYNEQF
TRBV12-3/TRBV12-4	TRBJ1-1	11	ASSRGGGTEAF
TRBV6-1	TRBJ2-1	18	ASRYHGGTSGRYSHNEQF
TRBV29-1	TRBJ1-1	10	SVTAMNTEAF